This is a list of T cell receptor beta chains from one sample in a study of vaccination effects on CD4 cells after COVID-19. Method: immunoSEQ multiplex PCR; TCRdb's copy keeps in-frame clones and lacks some. The sample carries more than 30,000 clones, around two thirds recorded once. Which antigens these TCRs recognize remains unknown. Sequences were derived from CD4+ T cells from PBMCs cultured without peptide, sampled before COVID-19 vaccination. Source of these receptors: a human donor who received a COVID-19 vaccine. Both conserved end residues are part of each CDR3. A D gene is named only where the DNA matches it firmly. Only some rows state a clone size, as once, few, many or a class for expanded clones.

V gene: TRBV10-3
clone size: few
D gene: TRBD1
J gene: TRBJ2-7
CDR3 length: 14
CDR3 DNA: TGTGCCATCAGTGAGGACAGGGAGACCTACGAGCAGTACTTC
CDR3 protein: CAISEDRETYEQYF

V gene: TRBV14
clone size: -
D gene: -
J gene: TRBJ1-2
CDR3 length: 15
CDR3 DNA: TGTGCCAGCGCGCCAGAGGGCGGTTGGGTTGGTGGCTACACCTTC
CDR3 protein: CASAPEGGWVGGYTF

V gene: TRBV9
clone size: -
D gene: TRBD1
J gene: TRBJ2-3
CDR3 length: 14
CDR3 DNA: TGTGCCAGCAGCGTTCGACAGGGTTCGGATACGCAGTATTTT
CDR3 protein: CASSVRQGSDTQYF

V gene: TRBV11-2
clone size: -
D gene: TRBD1
J gene: TRBJ1-1
CDR3 length: 14
CDR3 DNA: TGTGCCAGCGACCACAGGGGGCGAGGAACTGAAGCTTTCTTT
CDR3 protein: CASDHRGRGTEAFF

V gene: TRBV5-1
clone size: -
D gene: TRBD1
J gene: TRBJ1-4
CDR3 length: 15
CDR3 DNA: TGCGCCAGCAGCTTGTCAGGGGGCCCTAATGAAAAACTGTTTTTT
CDR3 protein: CASSLSGGPNEKLFF

V gene: TRBV19
clone size: -
D gene: TRBD2
J gene: TRBJ2-2
CDR3 length: 20
CDR3 DNA: TGTGCCAGTAGTATAGGCCGACCGGGACTAGCGGGAGGATACACCGGGGAGCTGTTTTTT
CDR3 protein: CASSIGRPGLAGGYTGELFF

V gene: TRBV18
clone size: -
D gene: -
J gene: TRBJ1-2
CDR3 length: 17
CDR3 DNA: TGTGCCAGCTCACCTTTAACAGGCAAGAGAACTAACTATGGCTACACCTTC
CDR3 protein: CASSPLTGKRTNYGYTF

V gene: TRBV3-1/TRBV3-2
clone size: once
D gene: TRBD1
J gene: TRBJ2-7
CDR3 length: 14
CDR3 DNA: TGTGCCAGCAGCCCTCCAACAGGGGATGGCGAGCAGTACTTC
CDR3 protein: CASSPPTGDGEQYF

V gene: TRBV2
clone size: -
D gene: TRBD2
J gene: TRBJ2-3
CDR3 length: 13
CDR3 DNA: TGTGCCAGTAATTTACTAGCGGGACGGGCGCAGTATTTT
CDR3 protein: CASNLLAGRAQYF

V gene: TRBV6-6
clone size: -
D gene: -
J gene: TRBJ2-1
CDR3 length: 15
CDR3 DNA: TGTGCCAGCAGTTACGAACAGGGTTCCTACAATGAGCAGTTCTTC
CDR3 protein: CASSYEQGSYNEQFF

V gene: TRBV11-3
clone size: -
D gene: -
J gene: TRBJ1-1
CDR3 length: 13
CDR3 DNA: TGTGCCAGCAGCTTAGCCCCTAACACTGAAGCTTTCTTT
CDR3 protein: CASSLAPNTEAFF

V gene: TRBV4-1
clone size: -
D gene: -
J gene: TRBJ2-7
CDR3 length: 15
CDR3 DNA: TGCGCCAGCAGCCAAGCTGGGGGAAGGGACTACGAGCAGTACTTC
CDR3 protein: CASSQAGGRDYEQYF

V gene: TRBV6-1
clone size: -
D gene: -
J gene: TRBJ1-6
CDR3 length: 13
CDR3 DNA: TGTGCCAGCAGTGAAGCGAAGAGCCTACCCCTCCACTTT
CDR3 protein: CASSEAKSLPLHF

V gene: TRBV2
clone size: -
D gene: -
J gene: TRBJ1-5
CDR3 length: 17
CDR3 DNA: TGTGCCAGCAGTGAAAGTGGCGGATTATATAGCAATCAGCCCCAGCATTTT
CDR3 protein: CASSESGGLYSNQPQHF

V gene: TRBV9
clone size: -
D gene: -
J gene: TRBJ2-3
CDR3 length: 14
CDR3 DNA: TGTGCCAGCAGCCCCCTGAGGTCCACAGATACGCAGTATTTT
CDR3 protein: CASSPLRSTDTQYF

V gene: TRBV2
clone size: -
D gene: TRBD1
J gene: TRBJ2-2
CDR3 length: 15
CDR3 DNA: TGTGCCAGGGGGACAGGGGGCTCGAACACCGGGGAGCTGTTTTTT
CDR3 protein: CARGTGGSNTGELFF

V gene: TRBV7-2
clone size: few
D gene: -
J gene: TRBJ1-1
CDR3 length: 13
CDR3 DNA: TGTGCCAGCAGCCCTTGGCGGAACACTGAAGCTTTCTTT
CDR3 protein: CASSPWRNTEAFF

V gene: TRBV11-3
clone size: once
D gene: -
J gene: TRBJ1-1
CDR3 length: 17
CDR3 DNA: TGTGCCAGCAGCTTAATGAGCCCAGGGGACGGGGACACTGAAGCTTTCTTT
CDR3 protein: CASSLMSPGDGDTEAFF

V gene: TRBV7-6
clone size: -
D gene: -
J gene: TRBJ1-3
CDR3 length: 17
CDR3 DNA: TGTGCCAGCAGCCGGATACCGGGACAAAGCTCTGGAAACACCATATATTTT
CDR3 protein: CASSRIPGQSSGNTIYF

V gene: TRBV25-1
clone size: -
D gene: -
J gene: TRBJ1-2
CDR3 length: 13
CDR3 DNA: TGTGCCAGCTCCCCGAGGGTAAACTATGGCTACACCTTC
CDR3 protein: CASSPRVNYGYTF

V gene: TRBV12-3/TRBV12-4
clone size: -
D gene: -
J gene: TRBJ1-4
CDR3 length: 12
CDR3 DNA: TGTGCCAGCAGCCGAACTAATGAAAAACTGTTTTTT
CDR3 protein: CASSRTNEKLFF

V gene: TRBV5-1
clone size: few
D gene: TRBD2
J gene: TRBJ2-7
CDR3 length: 14
CDR3 DNA: TGCGCCAGCAGCTGGACTAGCGGGTCCTACGAGCAGTACTTC
CDR3 protein: CASSWTSGSYEQYF

V gene: TRBV7-9
clone size: -
D gene: TRBD1
J gene: TRBJ1-1
CDR3 length: 14
CDR3 DNA: TGTGCCAGCAGCTCCCAGGGGGGGTTAACTGAAGCTTTCTTT
CDR3 protein: CASSSQGGLTEAFF

V gene: TRBV5-4
clone size: -
D gene: TRBD2
J gene: TRBJ2-3
CDR3 length: 17
CDR3 DNA: TGTGCCAGCAGACCGGGACTAGCGGGGACAAGCACAGATACGCAGTATTTT
CDR3 protein: CASRPGLAGTSTDTQYF

V gene: TRBV6-5
clone size: -
D gene: TRBD1
J gene: TRBJ2-2
CDR3 length: 14
CDR3 DNA: TGTGCCAGCAGTAACCGACAGGGGACCGGGGAGCTGTTTTTT
CDR3 protein: CASSNRQGTGELFF

V gene: TRBV27
clone size: -
D gene: -
J gene: TRBJ1-6
CDR3 length: 15
CDR3 DNA: TGTGCCAGCAGTTCCCCCGACAGGTTTAATTCACCCCTCCACTTT
CDR3 protein: CASSSPDRFNSPLHF